Below, one T cell receptor (beta chain) is given with its context. Its binding antigen is unknown. Base qualities are missing; no much larger clone stands one base away. The entry originates in a study of cytomegalovirus exposure and HLA in healthy donors (dated by TCRdb to 2017 to 2019). Describing the broader study: According to an earlier analysis of a few hundred of the donors, about 179 million T cells yielded 117 million unique TCR beta sequences and approximately 300 Gb of sequence data. Roughly 290 gigabases of sequencing data and tens of millions of unique TCR sequences made up an early release that covered over 550 HLA-typed donors. Among the roughly 400 genotyped donors, 81% belonged to the genetic ancestry cluster associated with self-reported Caucasian donors. The aim of the study was to test whether cataloging public T cell receptors could identify signatures of past pathogen exposure. The study used immunosequencing to profile the T cell repertoires of 666 subjects and linked those repertoires to cytomegalovirus serostatus. A separate validation cohort of about 110 different subjects was used in addition to the roughly 700-subject first cohort. The study combined high-throughput TCR immunosequencing, statistical association of individual TCRs with disease status, and machine learning to predict cytomegalovirus infection status. A later analysis re-examined previously published TCR beta repertoires from roughly 650 donors and added high-resolution HLA genotyping to investigate patterns of TCR occurrence. The later analysis used no new phenotypic data to find candidate immune exposures, relying instead on TCR beta sequences and their occurrence across donors. An earlier analysis of some 500 of the donors applied high-throughput TCR beta sequencing to assess whether each TCR beta V gene segment acted as functional or pseudogenic. Donor age, sex, ethnicity and CMV serostatus were compiled together with the repertoire data. In a later genetic analysis, genome-wide SNP genotypes for about 65% of the 666 donors were used, and that subset was treated as a discovery cohort. Every repertoire in the discovery cohort had been generated on one and the same sequencing platform. HLA typing covered class I and class II loci at four-digit resolution. Typing coverage varied by locus: roughly 629-640 donors for A, B, C, DRB1 and DQB1; approximately 500 for DQA1; 606 for DPA1; roughly 450 for DPB1. Several DR-DQ haplotypes were treated as single units for association and clustering because of strong linkage in the cohort. On average, roughly 200,000 unique TCR beta nucleotide sequences were sequenced per donor among several hundred genotyped donors of the cohort, with roughly a sixth of those sequences being non-productive. Points the paper makes about the study in general: Cytomegalovirus status was reported to be diagnosed by the classifier with high specificity and sensitivity in both the original and validation cohorts. The presence/absence analyses assumed that sequencing depth was roughly uniform across donors, and that assumption may not be true. A cluster of highly shared sequence variants was judged likely to be a technical artifact of the sequencing pipeline. The study listed 164 TCR beta chains as associated with cytomegalovirus. Correlated functional status among segregating V segments might be attributable to linkage disequilibrium, but an unknown experimental factor could not be ruled out. In a later analysis, some 18,000 TCR beta sequences were associated with specific HLA alleles at a false discovery rate of 0.05. It was suggested by the authors that the approach could potentially be generalized to other disease states and immunological phenotypes. Compared with equally common non-associated chains, HLA-associated TCR beta chains in a later analysis were more clonally expanded and had lower generation probabilities. Broadly in line with IMGT annotations, most TCR beta V segments showed up in productive rearrangements about 87% or about 30% of the time in an earlier analysis of 450 to 600 of the donors. Compared with the approximately 670-donor mean, donors in an Asian-associated ancestry cluster had fewer N-insertions in productive TCRs, according to a later genetic analysis. A later genetic analysis associated a missense DCLRE1C variant with V-gene and J-gene trimming of TCR beta chains, and an independent cohort replicated the association. Because counts were too low, about 18 rarely observed V segments, including chromosome 9 orphons, were excluded from the earlier analysis of several hundred of the donors. Three of the identified cytomegalovirus-associated TCR beta chains were confirmed in vitro to be specific for cytomegalovirus antigens. The 87-base-pair reads could not distinguish some IMGT-functional V segments, including TRBV6-2 and TRBV6-3, so those segments were excluded. Because HLA typing was missing for some donors at each locus, association tests included only the typed subset. When HLA alleles, especially DR and DQ, strongly co-occurred, attributing TCR associations to individual alleles was difficult. In a later analysis, the rate of TCR association differed among HLA loci, with DRB1 alleles having the most associated TCRs and HLA-C alleles having the fewest. A later analysis reported that several top co-occurrence clusters appeared linked to parvovirus B19, influenza, CMV and Epstein-Barr virus. According to a later analysis, most CMV-associated TCR beta chains appeared to be HLA-restricted, and the HLA associations seemed to be driven largely by CMV exposure. Only TCR beta chains were sequenced in this cohort, and the absence of alpha or paired-chain data limited detectable features. A further reported finding was that TCR beta sequences accurately predicted the HLA-A and HLA-B alleles for most subjects in the first cohort. Immune exposure information for the cohort was limited to CMV serostatus. Most TCR sequences were seen in very few donors, while some public TCRs were found in many individuals.

The cohort comprised around 690 healthy bone marrow donors. All cohort members were sampled while nominally healthy, although unrecorded immune exposures were likely present. The donor tested CMV seropositive, placing the donor among the 289 seropositive members of the cohort. Every donor gave a peripheral blood sample, and the peripheral blood mononuclear cells from that sample were used for TCR beta sequencing. The Qiagen DNeasy Blood Extraction Kit was used to extract genomic DNA from the blood cell samples. The germline V gene supplies CDR1 MGHDK and CDR2 SYGVNS. Taken from cysteine to phenylalanine, the CDR3 has 13 residues. Only the CDR3 portion is preserved as DNA: 39 bases, with reading frame beginning at the first base. The junction shows trimming of 4 bases on V and 1 base on J, plus 8 bases between the germline ends. Libraries were built with the immunoSEQ multiplex PCR assay. A mixture of 60 forward primers for TCR Vbeta segments and 13 reverse primers for TCR Jbeta segments was used in the multiplex PCR. A multiplex PCR assay on genomic DNA amplified the CDR3 region of rearranged TCR beta genes. The amplified TCR beta libraries were sequenced on the Illumina HiSeq System as 87-base-pair reads. Under the source paper's analysis protocol: A later analysis counted approximately 76 million unique TCR beta chains across the 550 to 700 repertoires, and around 9.9 million of these chains were shared by at least two donors. Raw reads were error-corrected and collapsed into unique sequences by a nearest-neighbor algorithm in which closely related sequences were merged to remove PCR and sequencing errors. V, D and J gene segments were assigned by aligning CDR3 sequences to IMGT reference sequences. For a sequence to be retained, a match of at least six nucleotides was required to both a V gene segment and a J gene segment. A rearrangement was called productive if the CDR3 had no stop codons and remained in frame with V and J, and every other rearrangement was called non-productive. CDR3 was defined by IMGT convention, running from the second conserved V-encoded cysteine to the conserved J-encoded phenylalanine. Sequences without an unambiguous match to a single V gene segment were excluded from the earlier analysis of a few hundred of the donors. In an earlier analysis of more than 500 of the donors, a V segment was called functional when productive rearrangements were above 56.7%, and segregating when the standard deviation between donors exceeded 5%. A statistical classification framework was developed to diagnose cytomegalovirus status using the catalog of TCR beta chain sequences. In a later analysis, TCR nucleotide sequences were compared against IMGT/GENE-DB human TR gene sequences so that V and J genes could be assigned. Using the TCRdist pipeline, a later analysis assigned CDR3 sequences along with most-parsimonious VDJ recombination scenarios. A later analysis defined each TCR beta chain by its CDR3 amino acid sequence plus V-gene family, and excluded reads lacking a unique V-gene family. A later analysis removed 550 to 650 highly shared, low-generation-probability nucleotide sequences to deal with suspected cross-contamination and a sequencing artifact. A later analysis calculated a clonal expansion index for each public chain from normalized within-repertoire ranks of inferred template counts. In a later analysis, generation probabilities were computed using a VDJ recombination model fitted to out-of-frame rearrangements, and the results were checked against IGoR. Hypergeometric tests were used in a later analysis to score TCR-TCR, TCR-HLA and TCR-CMV co-occurrence, with a repertoire-size bias correction applied to the TCR pairs. To estimate false discovery rates, a later analysis permuted the HLA or CMV assignments 20 times. A later analysis grouped co-occurring TCRs with DBSCAN, adding TCRdist sequence similarity when clustering within HLA-allele-positive subsets. Repertoires with fewer than 30,000 or more than 120,000 public chains were left out of co-occurrence clustering, as were several repertoires with anomalous nucleotide sharing. TCRdb limited this immuneACCESS table to in-frame rearrangements with V and J called. A share of clones is missing; checked studies link under half to unresolved V genes, and the rest is unexplained. V and J calls and clone size are given by that table; D and trimming were obtained from the DNA. The table for this sample lists 130,000 to 150,000 clones; roughly 80% of them were counted only once. Of the sample, approximately 4% falls within the top ten clones.

Sequences were obtained from PBMCs. This chain is built from TRBV25-1 and TRBJ2-7, with the D segment identity uncertain. The TCR comes from a middle-aged woman in good health and CMV-seropositive. CDR3 region: CASSVADSYEQYF. The nucleotide sequence is TGTGCCAGCAGTGTGGCCGATTCCTACGAGCAGTACTTC.